This T cell receptor beta chain was sequenced during a study of blood T cell repertoires in COVID-19 (dated by TCRdb to about 2020). Background for the entire study: Collaborator samples came from the United States, Italy and Spain and covered acute and convalescent phases of COVID-19. The repertoires were made available in a free public database intended to serve as a resource for research on the immune response to SARS-CoV-2. Sample metadata almost always included a de-identified subject ID, COVID-19 status, age in years and sex. The samples were drawn from two sources: the first 160 participants of the ongoing ImmuneRACE study, and approximately 1,300 subjects contributed by 6 global collaborators. The dataset comprised deeply sampled blood TCRbeta repertoires from subjects exposed to, actively infected with, or recovered from COVID-19. Where HLA class I and class II types were available, the types were taken from metadata supplied by the sample provider, not from assay-based typing. The prospective study material was composed of cDNA or gDNA derived from T cells, B-cell-depleted T cells, or PBMCs. The investigation overall reported the following: The amount of clinical and demographic metadata varied by source and participant and was provided uncurated.

Note on this clone: The antigen it recognizes is unknown. No much larger clonotype is one base removed from it; base qualities were not supplied.

Each collaborating institution followed its own protocols to collect whole blood in K2EDTA tubes. For TCRbeta analysis, collaborators shipped samples as frozen whole blood, isolated PBMCs, or DNA extracted from either of those sample types. Germline trimming amounts to 5 bases on V and 2 bases on J, with 16 as the count of junction bases outside the gene matches. Reading from cysteine to phenylalanine, the CDR3 counts 19 amino acids. Left in the record is the CDR3 DNA by itself, 57 bases read in frame from the first base. The immunoSEQ Assay, a bias-controlled multiplex PCR, was used to amplify TCRbeta CDR3 regions from genomic DNA. Processing in the source paper ran as follows. Nucleated cell counts per sample were estimated from amplification of reference gene primers within the assay. To quantify the absolute abundance of each unique TCRbeta CDR3 rearrangement, sequence reads were collapsed and filtered. For each sample, productive Simpson clonality was calculated by taking the square root of Simpson's diversity index across productive rearrangements. In its TCRdb copy, this immuneACCESS table keeps in-frame sequences only and misses some clones. Where compared with another copy, unresolved V genes explain less than half of these, and the others have no known cause. That table gives V, J and clone size, and the DNA gave D and trimming. A total of around 100,000 clones appear in this sample, roughly nine tenths of them only once. The ten most abundant clones make up 6.5% to 8% of the sample.

The sample taken for sequencing was peripheral blood. The chain is assembled from TRBV5-3 and TRBJ1-4; 9 bases in the junction line up with TRBD1. TRBV5-3 is known as an ORF, though its function is uncertain. The receptor's source is a young man in a cohort sampled during active COVID-19. The CDR3 region reads CARRRRDRDKGGTNEKLFF. The DNA sequence is TGTGCCAGAAGGCGAAGGGACAGGGATAAGGGGGGGACTAATGAAAAACTGTTTTTT.